This entry lists 3 T cell receptor beta chains sequenced from one sample in a study of vaccination and CD4 T cells after COVID-19 (dated by TCRdb to the early 2020s). The antigens these receptors bind are not known. The method behind the library was PCR. TCRdb names Illumina iSeq 100 as the instrument used. DNA from cultured CD4+ T cells was subjected to TCR sequencing with the Oncomine TCR Beta short-read assay at the Johns Hopkins FTIC core. TCRdb's own reprocessing of the public reads used fastp at Q25 and MiXCR and kept productive beta chains. Entries that share a CDR3 protein sequence are merged under the most common genes and DNA. This sample gives approximately 9,600 distinct CDR3 sequences in total; over 20% of them show up just once. Jointly, the top ten make up 46% of the sample. The treatment or condition tag for this specimen amounts to: approximately 9-day PBMC culture with coronavirus spike peptide pools or control peptides (ViraFEST assay).

The sample in question was CD4+ T cells from blood, cultured in vitro, obtained before SARS-CoV-2 vaccination. Receptors originate from a human donor who received a COVID-19 vaccine.

This sequence joins TRBV7-2 and TRBJ2-3; TRBD2 agrees at 7 bases. CDR1 is SGHTA and CDR2 is FQGNSA in the germline V gene. The CDR3 totals 15 residues. J lost 0 bases, V lost 3 bases, and 3 bases had no gene match. This chain's CDR3 is CASSLSGISTDTQYF. The DNA for the CDR3 is TGTGCCAGCAGCTTGAGCGGGATAAGCACAGATACGCAGTATTTT.

This sequence joins TRBV10-3 and TRBJ1-2; 9 nucleotides line up with TRBD1. J was trimmed by 8 bases and V by 10 bases; bases with no gene match: 14. CDR3 length: 14 amino acids. Germline loops: CDR1 ENHRY, CDR2 SYGVKD. This CDR3 reads CATQGQGGLWGYTF. The CDR3 DNA follows: TGTGCCACCCAGGGACAGGGTGGTCTGTGGGGCTACACCTTC.

DNA of the CDR3: TGTGCCTGGAGCCCCTCGGGGACCCAGCCCCAGCATTTT. Its protein is CAWSPSGTQPQHF. The chain joins TRBV30 to TRBJ1-5, with D maybe TRBD1 (5 bases). Germline CDR1 and CDR2: GTSNPN and SVGIG (reference sequence). V was clipped by 3 bases and J by 7 bases, with 13 bases between them. The length of the CDR3 is 13 residues.